This T cell receptor beta chain comes out of a study of T-cell memory formation after mild COVID-19. Findings of the study overall: Contracting CD4+ clones lay largely in CM and EM, with CD8+ ones residing in EMRA.

This clonotype was detected ten times or more. What it binds is unknown. A 5'RACE reaction primed in the constant segment made cDNA libraries of TCR alpha and TCR beta, and these carried sample barcodes and UMIs. From the 5' RACE reads, TCRdb called clonotypes with MiXCR, one entry per CDR3 protein. The sample gives more than 200,000 distinct CDR3 sequences, around 15% of which show up once; around 3.7% is in the top ten. The CDR3 length is 14 residues. CDR1 is SGHVS, CDR2 FQNEAQ, per germline. Trimming took 5 bases from V and 4 from J; bases not matched to a gene: 6. Specimen: PBMCs or a T cell subset sorted from them (not recorded which). This sequence originates from a man between 18 and 29 years old who had mild COVID-19 (a few samples of this study predate the infection). Cell type and time point are not known. The chain has TRBV7-8 and TRBJ2-3, with TRBD1 identical over 7 bases. For the CDR3, the DNA is TGTGCCAGCAGCAAGGGACAGCTTTCAGATACGCAGTATTTT. As protein: CASSKGQLSDTQYF.